The 7 T cell receptor beta chains below come from one sample, sequenced in a study of T cell responses to AZD1222 COVID-19 vaccine (dated by TCRdb to the early 2020s). The library was obtained by the immunoSEQ multiplex PCR assay. As stored in TCRdb, this immuneACCESS dataset retains in-frame rearrangements with V and J assigned. A fraction of the clones does not appear; measured against another copy, unresolved V genes explain less than half of the discrepancy, and the remainder lacks a known reason. The sample data list about 100,000 clones, and 85% to 95% of these were observed just once. Around 1.7% of the sample comes from the top ten. The time point label, read with the paper, signifies: baseline before first vaccination. Sequencing was performed on peripheral blood, taken on day 0 of AZD1222 vaccination. The receptors shown here come from an adult in good health.

The V call is TRBV18, the J call TRBJ2-5; 9 bases match TRBD1. The J segment lost 5 bases and the V segment lost 3 bases, leaving 10 bases of the junction unmatched. The V gene's germline CDR1 is KGHSH and CDR2 LQKENI. The CDR3 length is 16 residues. CDR3: CASSPPTGQGSETQYF. The CDR3 DNA sequence: TGTGCCAGCTCACCGCCGACGGGACAGGGTTCGGAGACCCAGTACTTC. Full variable domain (rest looked up from reference TRBV18 and TRBJ2-5): NAGVMQNPRHLVRRRGQEARLRCSPMKGHSHVYWYRQLPEEGLKFMVYLQKENIIDESGMPKERFSAEFPKEGPSILRIQQVVRGDSAAYFCASSPPTGQGSETQYFGPGTRLLVL.

DNA for the CDR3: TGCAGTGCTCCCCTTAGGGGTACGCAGTATTTT. Protein product: CSAPLRGTQYF. The V call is TRBV20-1, the J call TRBJ2-3; possibly TRBD1 for D (5 bases). This CDR3 has 11 amino acids. Trimming cost V 5 bases and J 8 bases, with 11 bases left between them. The germline V gene encodes CDR1 DFQATT and CDR2 SNEGSKA (reference sequence).

The rearrangement uses TRBV9 and TRBJ1-1; possibly TRBD1 for D (5 bases). Germline V gives CDR1 SGDLS, CDR2 YYNGEE. V was pared by 4 bases and J by 1 base, with 11 bases between. This CDR3 is built from 14 residues. CDR3 amino acids: CASSTGTENTEAFF. CDR3 in DNA: TGTGCCAGCAGCACCGGGACGGAGAACACTGAAGCTTTCTTT.

Here the CDR3 reads CASSLSLAGRETQYF. The CDR3 nucleotides are TGCGCCAGCAGCTTGTCCCTAGCGGGACGGGAGACCCAGTACTTC. V is TRBV5-1 and J is TRBJ2-5; TRBD2 matches at 9 bases. The V segment lost 1 base and the J segment 5 bases; nucleotides outside the gene matches: 6. The CDR3 is made up of 15 amino acids. Germline CDR1 SGHRS, CDR2 YFSETQ.

This sequence joins TRBV28 and TRBJ1-3, with TRBD1 matching 11 bases. V lost 4 bases and J lost 0; bases outside the gene matches: 5. Germline CDR1 is MDHEN and CDR2 is SYDVKM. The CDR3 is 17 amino acids. Here the CDR3 DNA reads TGTGCCAGCAGTTCGGGACAGGGGGTTAGCTCTGGAAACACCATATATTTT. Its protein product is CASSSGQGVSSGNTIYF.

The chain is built from TRBV6-5 and TRBJ1-6, with D unclear. Germline CDR1 MNHEY, CDR2 SVGAGI. V was pared by 3 bases and J by 9 bases, with 15 bases between. This CDR3 comprises 15 residues. The CDR3 is CASSYSTGGGSPLHF. CDR3 in DNA: TGTGCCAGCAGTTATTCGACGGGAGGCGGTTCACCCCTCCACTTT.

The chain has TRBV7-9 and TRBJ2-7; TRBD2 matches at 10 bases. Trimming cost V 5 bases and J 2 bases; bases outside gene matches: 6. The CDR3 has 15 amino acids. CDR1 and CDR2 (germline): SEHNR, FQNEAQ (reference sequence). CDR3 sequence (DNA): TGTGCCAGCAGCCCTAGACTAGCGGGCCCCTACGAGCAGTACTTC. This sequence encodes CASSPRLAGPYEQYF. The entire variable domain, with the rest obtained from reference TRBV7-9 and TRBJ2-7, is as follows: DTGVSQNPRHKITKRGQNVTFRCDPISEHNRLYWYRQTLGQGPEFLTYFQNEAQLEKSRLLSDRFSAERPKGSFSTLEIQRTEQGDSAMYLCASSPRLAGPYEQYFGPGTRLTVT.